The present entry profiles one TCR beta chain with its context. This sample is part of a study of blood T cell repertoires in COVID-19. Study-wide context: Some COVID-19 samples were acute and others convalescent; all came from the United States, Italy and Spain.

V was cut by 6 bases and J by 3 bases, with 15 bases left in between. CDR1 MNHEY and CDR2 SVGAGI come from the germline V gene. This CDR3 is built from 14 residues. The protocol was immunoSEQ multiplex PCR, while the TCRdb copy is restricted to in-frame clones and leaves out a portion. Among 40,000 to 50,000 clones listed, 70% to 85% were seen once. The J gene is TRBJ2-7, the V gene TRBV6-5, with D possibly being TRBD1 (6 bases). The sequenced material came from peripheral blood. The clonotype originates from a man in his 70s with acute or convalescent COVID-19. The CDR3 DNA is TGTGCCAGCAGACCTGACAGGCTACGCTACGAGCAGTACTTC. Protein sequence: CASRPDRLRYEQYF.